One TCR beta chain is described in this entry. The target antigen is unknown. To make TCR beta libraries, researchers used iRepertoire HTBI primers and Arm-PCR of CDR3 regions. Methods used by the authors: Segment identification across samples yielded 60 to 80 TRBV and 13 to 15 TRBJ segments. TCRdb re-analysed the multiplex PCR reads in MiXCR, keeping a single row per CDR3 protein. TCRdb, rather than the study authors, made the V and J calls. The top ten hold roughly 25% of the sample, which has 500,000 or so distinct CDR3 sequences, 15% to 20% seen once. This sample stems from a study of regulatory T cells in long-lasting Graves disease. Study findings and constraints: Gene preferences differed: TRBV28, TRBJ1-2, TRBJ2-5 in persistent cases.

Indicated time point: newly diagnosed GD, antithyroid drugs for less than 3 months. Isolated PBMC RNA provided the starting material for the TCR library. V gave up 5 bases and J gave up 0 bases, with 17 bases separating them. In germline, CDR1 is SGHVT, CDR2 SQSDAQ. This CDR3 has 17 amino acids. The data were also submitted as part of a second study, on T cells in Graves' hyperthyroidism and ophthalmopathy.

The chain employs TRBV7-4 and TRBJ1-5, with D maybe TRBD1 (5 bases). This material consisted of peripheral blood mononuclear cells (PBMCs), taken at new diagnosis, from a patient treated with antithyroid drugs. The clonotype comes from a woman aged 35 to 60 with Graves disease. The CDR3 DNA reads TGTGCCAGCAGCCCGCGACGGGGGATGAATAGCAATCAGCCCCAGCATTTT. Its translation: CASSPRRGMNSNQPQHF. Drawing the rest from reference TRBV7-4 and TRBJ1-5, the complete variable domain is GAGVSQSPRYKVAKRGRDVALRCDSISGHVTLYWYRQTLGQGSEVLTYSQSDAQRDKSGRPSGRFSAERPERSVSTLKIQRTEQGDSAVYLCASSPRRGMNSNQPQHFGDGTRLSIL.